This entry features one T cell receptor beta chain sequence. This sample is drawn from a study of blood T cell repertoires in COVID-19. About the study: Italy, Spain and the United States were the sources of the convalescent and acute COVID-19 samples.

Participant age was 18 to 89 years, and participants resided in approximately 25 US areas. A PCR-confirmed or clinician-diagnosed COVID-19 case had contacted exposed participants within 2 weeks of entry. Losses at the gene ends were 5 bases for V and 4 bases for J; bases not matched to a gene: 9. Per germline, CDR1 SGHAT and CDR2 FQDESV (reference sequence). This CDR3 is 16 amino acids long. Authors' data handling: Nucleated cell number was recorded as an estimate derived from reference gene primer amplification. Sequencing was performed with immunoSEQ multiplex PCR; in TCRdb, only in-frame clones are kept and a portion is missing. That table supplies the V and J calls and clone size; D and trimming were determined from the DNA. The sample lists nearly 250,000 clones; more than 80% were seen once.

The sequencing input was PBMCs or T cells enriched from blood (not recorded which). The receptor comes from a man in his fifties or sixties who had been exposed to COVID-19. The V and J genes are TRBV11-1 and TRBJ1-5, with 9 bases lining up with TRBD1. The DNA for the CDR3 is TGTGCCAGCAGCGCCGGGACAGGGACTTTAAATCAGCCCCAGCATTTT. It yields the protein CASSAGTGTLNQPQHF.